The entry below gives a single T cell receptor beta chain sequence along with its context. The table lists this clonotype with many counts. The target of this receptor is not known. Base qualities are not at hand, and no much larger clone is one base apart. This sample stems from a study of T cells in Graves' hyperthyroidism and ophthalmopathy (dated by TCRdb to between 2018 and 2021). Looking at the study overall: Peripheral blood samples were taken at initial diagnosis, before any treatment was given. TCR V-J signatures able to tell the groups apart were searched for in a discovery cohort of some 97 patients, of whom under 45 had Graves' ophthalmopathy and around 58 had stable Graves' hyperthyroidism. Whether ophthalmopathy could be predicted prospectively was tested in an independent validation cohort made up of approximately 19 hyperthyroidism patients plus 17 patients who later progressed to ophthalmopathy. For training and testing, the 100 or so patients in the discovery cohort were randomly divided in a 7:3 ratio. In more than 5 Graves' hyperthyroidism patients, the study also compared T-cell repertoires from thyroid tissue with T-cell repertoires from blood. Following sampling, methimazole starting at 30 mg daily was given to hyperthyroidism patients, and high-dose intravenous methylprednisolone was given to ophthalmopathy patients. The paper reports TCR Vbeta CDR3 sequencing of approximately 130 peripheral blood samples: under 45 ophthalmopathy, roughly 80 hyperthyroidism and approximately 17 progressor patients.

The CDR3, cysteine through phenylalanine, is 16 amino acids long. Only the CDR3 portion is preserved as DNA: 48 bases, with reading frame beginning at the first base. Ends trimmed: V by 1 base, J by 5 bases; bases unmatched to a gene: 1. CDR1 and CDR2 are read off the germline V gene as MDHEN and SYDVKM. Study-level results and caveats: In validation, the model predicted progression to ophthalmopathy with approximately 71% sensitivity and 72.22% specificity, a median of 6.5 months before onset. A model built on a 13 V-J signature distinguished ophthalmopathy from stable hyperthyroidism, reaching around 88% sensitivity and 81.08% specificity in cross-validation and 80%/75% in testing. No statistical method was used to fix the sample size in advance, and group allocation was not hidden from the investigators. Most expanded thyroid clonotypes (frequency above 0.001) were also detected in blood, suggesting blood repertoires may reflect thyroid immune responses.

TCR beta CDR3 regions were amplified from RNA transcripts. The first round of RT-PCR for the TCR CDR3 was performed with the HTBI primer set and the Qiagen OneStep RT-PCR kit. A second multiplex PCR round built the libraries, followed by size selection and purification. Libraries were sequenced paired-end with 100 bp reads on an Illumina HiSeq2000. As for how the authors treated the data: SOAPnuke was used to process the raw data, with reads discarded if the reads contained adapters or uncalled bases, had a mean Phred below 15, or lacked an exact constant-primer or identifier match. COPE v1.2.5 was used to merge the high-quality paired reads, and each unique nucleotide sequence was defined as a clonotype. MiTCR v1.1 was used to align the clonotypes against IMGT TRBV, TRBD and TRBJ reference segments. The analysis included only V-J combinations with a frequency above 0.0001, which together covered over 98% of the repertoires. The TCS score was defined as F50 (clonal expansion) divided by E x V (chaos), with BLOSUM62-based TCRdist calculated between CDR3 peptides within each V-J. Welch's t-statistics and random forest reduced just over 500 V-J features to around 14, which were used in a naive Bayes classifier (R e1071). The public reads were quality trimmed at Q25 with fastp and then assembled into clones with MiXCR by TCRdb, keeping productive beta chains. Entries are consolidated by CDR3 protein sequence, retaining the most common genes and DNA. The V and J calls and clone size come from TCRdb's table, not from the authors' own analysis. The sample table records roughly 630,000 distinct CDR3 sequences; around a sixth of these occur just once. The ten largest account for about 7% of the sample.

A patient counted as having stable Graves' hyperthyroidism if no progression to ophthalmopathy occurred over 18 months of follow-up. Hyperthyroidism patients were aged 18 to 65 years and newly diagnosed, with disease duration of less than 2 months. The study excluded patients with uncontrolled infections, other autoimmune diseases, pregnancy or lactation. Clinical symptoms, serum thyroxine and TRAb, thyroid ultrasound, and orbital computed tomography formed the basis for the diagnoses. PBMCs were isolated from about 9.2 ml of fresh peripheral blood by Ficoll-Paque density gradient centrifugation. Total RNA was extracted using Trizol reagent, and RNA quality was assessed on an Agilent 2100 Bioanalyzer.

This chain joins TRBV28 to TRBJ2-2; 13 bases in the middle match TRBD2. The receptor was isolated from a woman in her 30s with Graves' hyperthyroidism. Sequenced: blood. The sequence in DNA is TGTGCCAGCAGTTTATTACTAGCGGGAGGGACCGGGGAGCTGTTTTTT. The translation is CASSLLLAGGTGELFF.